This entry lists 7 T cell receptor beta chains sequenced from one sample in a study of cytomegalovirus exposure and HLA in healthy donors (TCRdb year 2017). Library construction relied on the immunoSEQ multiplex PCR assay. A mixture of 60 forward primers for TCR Vbeta segments and 13 reverse primers for TCR Jbeta segments was used in the multiplex PCR. TCRdb stores this immuneACCESS table with in-frame sequences only. Part of the clones is absent; in the studies checked, under half of the shortfall reflects unresolved V genes, and no reason is known for the rest. This sample comprises tens of thousands of clones, around 72% of them detected only once. 9% to 13% of the sample comes from the top ten. Sequenced: PBMCs. The receptors were gathered from a woman in her 40s in good health and CMV-seropositive.

The chain carries TRBV10-2 and TRBJ1-1; 7 bases agree with TRBD1. Germline values: CDR1 WSHSY, CDR2 SAAADI. With V trimmed by 7 bases and J by 1 base, 6 bases remained unmatched. The CDR3 has 14 amino acids. The CDR3 region has the DNA TGCGCCAGCACTCAAGGGACAGCGAACACTGAAGCTTTCTTT. Amino acid sequence: CASTQGTANTEAFF.

The rearrangement joins TRBV7-3 to TRBJ2-2, with 12 bases fitting TRBD2. The V gene end was trimmed by 5 bases and the J gene end by 7 bases; junction bases not matched to a gene: 14. The length of the CDR3 is 18 residues. Germline V CDR1 and CDR2: SGHTA, FQGTGA. As DNA, the CDR3 is TGTGCCAGCAGCCTCCGAGTCCTAGCGGGGGGGCAAGGCGGGGAGCTGTTTTTT. Its protein product is CASSLRVLAGGQGGELFF. The full variable domain, rest sourced from reference TRBV7-3 and TRBJ2-2, is GAGVSQTPSNKVTEKGKYVELRCDPISGHTALYWYRQSLGQGPEFLIYFQGTGAADDSGLPNDRFFAVRPEGSVSTLKIQRTERGDSAVYLCASSLRVLAGGQGGELFFGEGSRLTVL.

The CDR3 nucleotides read TGTGCCAGTAGTATGAGGAGCGGGGGGGTTAAAGATACGCAGTATTTT. Translation gives CASSMRSGGVKDTQYF. The chain combines TRBV19 with TRBJ2-3, with 10 bases aligning to TRBD2. CDR3 size: 16 residues. The ends lost 3 bases at V and 5 bases at J; junction bases unmatched: 8. Germline V gives CDR1 LNHDA, CDR2 SQIVND (reference sequence).

The rearrangement links TRBV5-1 to TRBJ2-1, with D possibly being TRBD2 (5 bases). Looked up from germline, CDR1 is SGHRS and CDR2 is YFSETQ. This CDR3 is 14 amino acids long. V lost 6 bases, J lost 5 bases, and 15 bases lay in between. The CDR3 nucleotides are TGCGCCAGCAAGAGGGCCCCAACGAACAATGAGCAGTTCTTC. This codes for CASKRAPTNNEQFF. The entire variable domain, with the rest obtained from reference TRBV5-1 and TRBJ2-1, is as follows: KAGVTQTPRYLIKTRGQQVTLSCSPISGHRSVSWYQQTPGQGLQFLFEYFSETQRNKGNFPGRFSGRQFSNSRSEMNVSTLELGDSALYLCASKRAPTNNEQFFGPGTRLTVL.

The chain carries TRBV5-6 and TRBJ1-5; 7 bases align to TRBD1. Losses at the gene ends were 2 bases for V and 10 bases for J; bases not matched to a gene: 9. Germline CDR1 SGHDT, CDR2 YYEEEE. The CDR3 loop spans 14 amino acids. The CDR3 DNA is TGTGCCAGCAGCTTTGGACAGGCCGGGTTACCCCAGCATTTT. Protein: CASSFGQAGLPQHF.

DNA for the CDR3: TGTGCCAGCAGCGCAGGGTGGGGCATGGGCAATCAGCCCCAGCATTTT. Protein: CASSAGWGMGNQPQHF. The chain is built from TRBV7-2 and TRBJ1-5; D perhaps matches TRBD1 (5 bases). V lost 5 bases to trimming and J lost 2 bases, with 16 bases between them. Per germline, CDR1 SGHTA and CDR2 FQGNSA. The CDR3 is made up of 16 amino acids. Full variable domain (rest looked up from reference TRBV7-2 and TRBJ1-5): GAGVSQSPSNKVTEKGKDVELRCDPISGHTALYWYRQSLGQGLEFLIYFQGNSAPDKSGLPSDRFSAERTGGSVSTLTIQRTQQEDSAVYLCASSAGWGMGNQPQHFGDGTRLSIL.

This clone was observed once. V is TRBV5-4 and J is TRBJ2-5, with 8 bases identical to TRBD1. Germline V lookup: CDR1 SGHNT, CDR2 YYREEE (reference sequence). V trimming: 5 bases; J trimming: 1 base; junction bases outside the gene matches: 4. The CDR3 contains 14 residues. The CDR3, as DNA: TGTGCCAGCAGGGTTCAGGGGGCCCAAGAGACCCAGTACTTC. Protein: CASRVQGAQETQYF.